This TCR beta chain is drawn from a study of T cell responses to AZD1222 COVID-19 vaccine. Whole-study results and caveats: Repertoires were obtained solely post-peak T cell response. Reportedly, close to half of spike-specific TCRs are directed against unmutated variant regions.

Clones were read by immunoSEQ multiplex PCR, and TCRdb kept only the in-frame ones, dropping some. Counted here are more than 35,000 clones, 83% occurring once; the ten biggest clones make up roughly half. Trimming shortened V by 0 bases and J by 0 bases, and 8 bases separated the two germline ends. Germline V gene data show CDR1 as SQVTM and CDR2 as ANQGSEA. The CDR3 covers 14 residues. This clone was observed once. Its antigen remains unidentified. This material consisted of peripheral blood, taken on day 0 of AZD1222 vaccination. This chain uses TRBV29-1 with TRBJ2-5, with no clear D. The clonotype originates from an adult in good health. The CDR3 DNA follows: TGCAGCGTTGAAGACGAGACCCACCAAGAGACCCAGTACTTC. Translating it yields CSVEDETHQETQYF. Full variable domain (rest looked up from reference TRBV29-1 and TRBJ2-5): SAVISQKPSRDICQRGTSLTIQCQVDSQVTMMFWYRQQPGQSLTLIATANQGSEATYESGFVIDKFPISRPNLTFSTLTVSNMSPEDSSIYLCSVEDETHQETQYFGPGTRLLVL.